This TCR beta chain was sequenced in a study of OX40 agonist ivuxolimab in advanced cancers. Germline values: CDR1 SEHNR, CDR2 FQNEAQ (reference sequence). V was trimmed by 6 bases and J by 0 bases, leaving 10 bases between them. The CDR3 extends over 14 amino acids. Here immunoSEQ multiplex PCR was the method, and the copy in TCRdb shows in-frame clones only, minus some. The sample lists about 71,000 clones; about four fifths were seen once. This clone was seen only once. This receptor was identified in an adult with an advanced solid tumor such as melanoma, head and neck, liver or kidney cancer. V gene TRBV7-9 combines with J gene TRBJ2-3, with D unclear. The input for sequencing was CD4+ or CD8+ T cells sorted from blood, taken in a trial of the OX40 agonist ivuxolimab. CDR3 residues: CASRVGQSTDTQYF. As DNA, the CDR3 is TGTGCCAGCAGGGTAGGGCAAAGCACAGATACGCAGTATTTT.